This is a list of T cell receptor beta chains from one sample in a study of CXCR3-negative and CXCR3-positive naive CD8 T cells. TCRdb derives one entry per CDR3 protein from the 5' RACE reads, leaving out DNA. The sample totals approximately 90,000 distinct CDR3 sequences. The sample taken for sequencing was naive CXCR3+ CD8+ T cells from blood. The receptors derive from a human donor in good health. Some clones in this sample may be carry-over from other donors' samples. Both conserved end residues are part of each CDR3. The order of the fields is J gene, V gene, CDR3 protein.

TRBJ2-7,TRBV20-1,CSSWEGAYEQYF
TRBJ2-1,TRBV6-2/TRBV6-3,CASTYSGHEQFF
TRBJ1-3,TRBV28,CASRLQGSGNTIYF
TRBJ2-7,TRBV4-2,CASSPRRTYEQYF
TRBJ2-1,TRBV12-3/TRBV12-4,CASSPRPGGAHNSYNEQFF
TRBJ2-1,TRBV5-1,CASSSKEDSGRNEQFF
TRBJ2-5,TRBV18,CASSPRDSQETQCF
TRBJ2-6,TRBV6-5,CASIRSGLPGSGANVLTF
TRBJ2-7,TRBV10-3,CAISENGYEQYF
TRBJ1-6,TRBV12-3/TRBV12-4,CASRRDGLNSPLHF
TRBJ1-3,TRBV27,CASSLSHRQGLGNTIYF
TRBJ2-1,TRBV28,CASSFRDFSYNEQFF
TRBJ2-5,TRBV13,CASSNQAGRLGETQYF
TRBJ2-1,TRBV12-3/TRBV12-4,CATNPLAGGPYNEQFF
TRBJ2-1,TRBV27,CASSSRDNYNEQFF
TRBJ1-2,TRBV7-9,CASSSGASTYGYTF
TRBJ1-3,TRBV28,CASQPFGTGNTIYF
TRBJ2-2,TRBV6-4,CASSDSPVTGELFF
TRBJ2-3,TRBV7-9,CASSPRQGDTDTQYF
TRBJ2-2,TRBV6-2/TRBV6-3,CASSSDREDTGELFF
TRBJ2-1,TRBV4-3,CASSQDDSGRSSYNEQFF
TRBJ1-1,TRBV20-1,CSAERTEMNTEAFF
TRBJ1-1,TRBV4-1,CASSQESRAEAFF
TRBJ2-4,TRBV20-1,CSAEEVGQNIQYF
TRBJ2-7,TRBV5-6,CASSLWSYEQYF
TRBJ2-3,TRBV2,CASSEPWGRALDTQYF
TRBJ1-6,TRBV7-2,CASSLAPNSPLHF